One sample yielded the 21 T cell receptor beta chains listed below, sequenced in a study of cytomegalovirus exposure and HLA in healthy donors. The PCR made use of 60 Vbeta and 13 Jbeta primers. Produced via immunoSEQ multiplex PCR; TCRdb's table is partial and in-frame only. With about 65,000 clones in the sample, the ten largest clones hold approximately 15%. Specimen: PBMCs. The receptors stem from a boy aged 10-17 years in good health and CMV-seronegative.

V gene TRBV5-5 combines with J gene TRBJ1-1, with D possibly being TRBD1 (5 bases). Trimming pared 1 base from V and 6 bases from J, leaving 16 bases between. Germline V CDR1 and CDR2: SGHKS, YYEKEE (reference sequence). CDR3 length: 15 amino acids. Here the CDR3 DNA reads TGTGCCAGCAGCTTGATTGGGGAGGGGCTCCCTGAAGCTTTCTTT. Its protein product is CASSLIGEGLPEAFF. Supplemented by reference TRBV5-5 and TRBJ1-1, the full variable domain reads DAGVTQSPTHLIKTRGQQVTLRCSPISGHKSVSWYQQVLGQGPQFIFQYYEKEERGRGNFPDRFSARQFPNYSSELNVNALLLGDSALYLCASSLIGEGLPEAFFGQGTRLTVV.

The chain employs TRBV27 and TRBJ2-7, with 9 positions matching TRBD1. Germline CDR1 reads MNHEY; CDR2 reads SMNVEV (reference sequence). V lost 3 bases and J lost 3; bases outside the gene matches: 6. The CDR3 consists of 15 residues. DNA for the CDR3: TGTGCCAGCAGTTTCTCTTGGACAGGGGACTACGAGCAGTACTTC. Protein sequence: CASSFSWTGDYEQYF.

The rearrangement joins TRBV30 to TRBJ1-1; D not resolved. Germline assignment: CDR1 GTSNPN and CDR2 SVGIG (reference sequence). The CDR3 sequence is 11 residues long. V lost 0 bases and J lost 8, with 7 bases in between. The CDR3 sequence is CAWSVAEEAFF. The CDR3 DNA is TGTGCCTGGAGTGTGGCGGAGGAAGCTTTCTTT.

The rearrangement joins TRBV4-2 to TRBJ2-2; D gene unclear. V lost 1 base and J lost 0, with 6 bases in between. In germline, CDR1 is LGHNA, CDR2 YNFKEQ. CDR3 length: 15 residues. Here the CDR3 reads CASSQVIANTGELFF. For the CDR3, the DNA is TGTGCCAGCAGCCAAGTAATTGCGAACACCGGGGAGCTGTTTTTT.

The CDR3 bases are TGCGCCAGCAGCTTCCGGGACACCCGTAACTATGGCTACACCTTC. Translation gives CASSFRDTRNYGYTF. The rearrangement links TRBV5-1 to TRBJ1-2; TRBD1 might be the D (6 bases). This CDR3 comprises 15 residues. Trimming removed 2 bases from V and 1 base from J, with 12 bases in between. Germline values: CDR1 SGHRS, CDR2 YFSETQ.

V is TRBV10-2 and J is TRBJ1-1, with 8 positions matching TRBD1. This CDR3 comprises 14 residues. The germline CDR1 and CDR2 sequences are WSHSY and SAAADI. V was pared by 2 bases and J by 5 bases, with 4 bases of the junction left unmatched. The CDR3 spells CASSEQGAQTEAFF. CDR3 coding DNA: TGCGCCAGCAGTGAGCAGGGGGCGCAAACTGAAGCTTTCTTT.

The rearrangement links TRBV5-6 to TRBJ2-7; a possible D gene is TRBD1 (5 bases). Germline lookup yields CDR1 SGHDT and CDR2 YYEEEE. Trimming shortened V by 1 base and J by 2 bases, and 7 bases separated the two germline ends. This CDR3 region has 13 residues. The CDR3 nucleotides are TGTGCCAGCAGCTTGTGGGGCCCCTACGAGCAGTACTTC. Amino acid sequence: CASSLWGPYEQYF.

The chain couples TRBV30 to TRBJ2-7; D possibly corresponds to TRBD2 (5 bases). In germline, CDR1 is GTSNPN, CDR2 SVGIG (reference sequence). V dropped 2 bases and J dropped 2 bases, with 25 bases sitting between them. This CDR3 has 18 residues. The CDR3 here is CAWSSVMPEDWATYEQYF. In DNA form, the CDR3 reads TGTGCCTGGAGTTCCGTCATGCCCGAGGACTGGGCCACCTACGAGCAGTACTTC.

This chain joins TRBV5-6 and TRBJ1-5; TRBD1 is a possible D gene (6 bases). This CDR3 spans 16 amino acids. Trimming took 3 bases from V and 2 from J, leaving 15 bases between them. From germline, CDR1 is SGHDT and CDR2 YYEEEE. DNA for the CDR3: TGTGCCAGCAGCTCCAGGGGATTGAGAGGCAATCAGCCCCAGCATTTT. This sequence encodes CASSSRGLRGNQPQHF.

The chain combines TRBV5-4 with TRBJ1-1, with a tentative D call TRBD1 (5 bases). The CDR3 has 13 residues. V lost 4 bases, J lost 1 base, and 8 bases lay in between. Germline CDR1 SGHNT, CDR2 YYREEE (reference sequence). DNA of the CDR3: TGTGCCAGCAGCCCGACAGAGAACACTGAAGCTTTCTTT. This codes for CASSPTENTEAFF.

The CDR3 coding sequence is TGTGCCAGCAGGGACAGGAGAAATCAGCCCCAGCATTTT. It codes for CASRDRRNQPQHF. The rearrangement links TRBV6-1 to TRBJ1-5; 7 nucleotides match TRBD1. The CDR3 has 13 amino acids. Germline CDR1 and CDR2: MNHNS and SASEGT. Losses at the gene ends were 6 bases for V and 4 bases for J; bases not matched to a gene: 3.

This chain connects TRBV27 to TRBJ2-1, with TRBD1 matching 7 bases. Germline V gives CDR1 MNHEY, CDR2 SMNVEV (reference sequence). Losses at the gene ends were 7 bases for V and 4 bases for J; bases not matched to a gene: 7. CDR3 size: 14 residues. The CDR3 here is CASNTGVTYNEQFF. The CDR3 DNA reads TGTGCCAGCAATACAGGGGTTACGTACAATGAGCAGTTCTTC.

V usage is TRBV9 and J usage is TRBJ1-1, with a tentative D call TRBD1 (6 bases). Trimming removed 2 bases at V and 1 base at J, with 12 bases between. The CDR3 runs 15 residues. Germline CDR1 SGDLS, CDR2 YYNGEE. For the CDR3, the DNA is TGTGCCAGCAGCGTTCAGGGAGGGGGGAACACTGAAGCTTTCTTT. Translating gives CASSVQGGGNTEAFF.

The chain joins TRBV9 to TRBJ2-5, with 8 bases lining up with TRBD2. V trimming: 0 bases; J trimming: 5 bases; junction bases outside the gene matches: 6. CDR3 size: 15 residues. In germline, CDR1 is SGDLS, CDR2 YYNGEE. In DNA, the CDR3 is TGTGCCAGCAGCGTAGGAGTGGTAGCGGGGGAGACCCAGTACTTC. This codes for CASSVGVVAGETQYF.

V usage is TRBV18 and J usage is TRBJ2-2; the D is unclear. Germline CDR1 KGHSH, CDR2 LQKENI. Deletions cut 3 bases from V and 2 bases from J, with 13 bases between. This CDR3 is 16 amino acids long. CDR3 in amino acids: CASSPFNRGNTGELFF. The CDR3 nucleotides are TGTGCCAGCTCACCTTTCAATCGCGGAAACACCGGGGAGCTGTTTTTT.

The chain joins TRBV2 to TRBJ1-1; 7 bases match TRBD1. From germline, CDR1 is SNHLY and CDR2 FYNNEI. This CDR3 is built from 16 residues. Trimming took 0 bases from V and 1 from J; bases not matched to a gene: 5. CDR3 residues: CASSEAVTGQNTEAFF. CDR3 DNA: TGTGCCAGCAGTGAAGCTGTGACAGGGCAGAACACTGAAGCTTTCTTT. Supplemented by reference TRBV2 and TRBJ1-1, the full variable domain reads EPEVTQTPSHQVTQMGQEVILRCVPISNHLYFYWYRQILGQKVEFLVSFYNNEISEKSEIFDDQFSVERPDGSNFTLKIRSTKLEDSAMYFCASSEAVTGQNTEAFFGQGTRLTVV.

This sequence joins TRBV6-1 and TRBJ2-5; possibly TRBD2 for D (5 bases). The CDR3 loop spans 13 amino acids. Deletions cut 6 bases from V and 4 bases from J, with 12 bases between. Looked up from germline, CDR1 is MNHNS and CDR2 is SASEGT. CDR3 nucleotides: TGTGCCAGCAGCTATGGTAGCGCAGAGACCCAGTACTTC. Its translation is CASSYGSAETQYF.

The chain has TRBV2 and TRBJ2-5; TRBD2 agrees at 7 bases. The CDR3 is 15 amino acids. V trimming: 3 bases; J trimming: 4 bases; junction bases outside the gene matches: 8. Germline CDR1 reads SNHLY; CDR2 reads FYNNEI. The CDR3 DNA reads as TGTGCCAGCAGTGAGGGGGGGGGAAGGGGAGAGACCCAGTACTTC. Protein: CASSEGGGRGETQYF.

The chain couples TRBV4-1 to TRBJ1-1; no definite D call. From germline, CDR1 is MGHRA and CDR2 YSYEKL. V was cut by 4 bases and J by 4 bases, with 13 bases left in between. The CDR3 consists of 14 residues. DNA for the CDR3: TGCGCCAGCAGCCCAGGACGGGAATTCACTGAAGCTTTCTTT. Translation gives CASSPGREFTEAFF.

The genes are TRBV14 and TRBJ1-2; D remains ambiguous. The CDR3 is 16 amino acids. V dropped 0 bases and J dropped 5 bases, with 16 bases sitting between them. Germline values: CDR1 SGHDN, CDR2 FVKESK. The CDR3 sequence is CASSQETFSSGYGYTF. The CDR3 bases are TGTGCCAGCAGCCAAGAAACCTTTTCCTCAGGATATGGCTACACCTTC.

The rearrangement uses TRBV7-7 and TRBJ2-3, with D unresolved. With 10 bases removed from V and 5 bases from J, the gap between germline ends came to 7 bases. This CDR3 spans 10 amino acids. The germline CDR1 and CDR2 sequences are SSHAT and FNYEAQ (reference sequence). The CDR3 DNA reads TGTGCCACGGGTAGAGATACGCAGTATTTT. It specifies CATGRDTQYF. Full variable domain (remainder filled in from reference TRBV7-7 and TRBJ2-3): GAGVSQSPRYKVTKRGQDVTLRCDPISSHATLYWYQQALGQGPEFLTYFNYEAQPDKSGLPSDRFSAERPEGSISTLTIQRTEQRDSAMYRCATGRDTQYFGPGTRLTVL.